A single sample is the source of the 8 T cell receptor beta chains below, sequenced in a study of preoperative IRX-2 immunotherapy in early breast cancer. Clones were read by immunoSEQ multiplex PCR, and TCRdb kept only the in-frame ones, dropping some. The sample lists 35,000 to 45,000 clones, approximately 85% occurring once. The sample's treatment: preoperative locoregional IRX-2 cytokine immunotherapy. The sequences come from lymph node tissue, collected after IRX-2 immunotherapy. Source of these receptors: a human donor with breast cancer.

V usage is TRBV6-8 and J usage is TRBJ1-1, with 9 bases that match TRBD1. The CDR3 sequence is 15 residues long. V shed 6 bases and J 4 bases; nucleotides not matched to a gene: 9. Germline V lookup: CDR1 MNHGY, CDR2 SAAAGT. The CDR3 here is CASRPGQGSGTEAFF. The CDR3 DNA reads as TGTGCCAGCAGGCCCGGACAGGGGTCGGGCACTGAAGCTTTCTTT.

The rearrangement uses TRBV11-3 and TRBJ2-7; 9 bases map to TRBD1. V lost 5 bases to trimming and J lost 3 bases; unmatched junction nucleotides: 5. Germline assignment: CDR1 SGHNT and CDR2 YENEEA. The CDR3 spans 14 residues. This CDR3 reads CASSPSGQGYEQYF. The CDR3 coding sequence is TGTGCCAGCAGCCCCTCGGGACAGGGCTACGAGCAGTACTTC.

This chain uses TRBV10-3 with TRBJ2-5; 11 bases match TRBD1. Per the germline V gene, CDR1 is ENHRY and CDR2 is SYGVKD. Trimming at V came to 2 bases and at J to 1 base, leaving 6 bases not matched to a gene. The CDR3 runs to 17 residues. The CDR3 sequence is CAISEVPGQGVQETQYF. The CDR3 nucleotides read TGTGCCATCAGTGAGGTCCCGGGACAGGGGGTCCAAGAGACCCAGTACTTC.

V gene TRBV5-1 combines with J gene TRBJ1-6; possible D gene TRBD1, 6 bases. The CDR3 covers 16 residues. With 3 bases removed from V and 6 bases from J, the gap between germline ends came to 16 bases. Germline CDR1 reads SGHRS; CDR2 reads YFSETQ. CDR3 sequence reads: CASSSLPGQSNSPLHF. CDR3 DNA: TGCGCCAGCAGCTCCCTCCCCGGACAGAGTAATTCACCCCTCCACTTT.

The chain has TRBV29-1 and TRBJ1-1, with D unclear. The CDR3 has 12 amino acids. Trimming took 3 bases from V and 6 from J, leaving 11 bases between them. The germline V gene has CDR1 SQVTM and CDR2 ANQGSEA. The CDR3 nucleotides read TGCAGCGTTGAGGGAGGGTGGCCTGAAGCTTTCTTT. It specifies CSVEGGWPEAFF. Full variable domain (remainder filled in from reference TRBV29-1 and TRBJ1-1): SAVISQKPSRDICQRGTSLTIQCQVDSQVTMMFWYRQQPGQSLTLIATANQGSEATYESGFVIDKFPISRPNLTFSTLTVSNMSPEDSSIYLCSVEGGWPEAFFGQGTRLTVV.

V usage is TRBV5-1 and J usage is TRBJ1-1; D may be TRBD1 (6 bases). The CDR3 consists of 14 residues. Germline V gene sequence: CDR1 SGHRS, CDR2 YFSETQ. V lost 0 bases and J lost 8, with 14 bases in between. Here the CDR3 reads CASSLVGGTLEAFF. CDR3 coding DNA: TGCGCCAGCAGCTTGGTCGGAGGGACACTAGAAGCTTTCTTT.

This clone was seen a single time. This chain uses TRBV6-8 with TRBJ1-1; D might be TRBD1 (6 bases). The CDR3 runs 13 residues. With 5 bases removed from V and 5 bases from J, the gap between germline ends came to 12 bases. Germline CDR1 MNHGY, CDR2 SAAAGT. The CDR3 here is CASSRNTGTEAFF. The CDR3 coding sequence is TGTGCCAGCAGTCGAAATACAGGGACTGAAGCTTTCTTT.

The chain joins TRBV19 to TRBJ2-1, with 13 bases fitting TRBD2. Losses at the gene ends were 6 bases for V and 8 bases for J; bases not matched to a gene: 7. Per the germline V gene, CDR1 is LNHDA and CDR2 is SQIVND (reference sequence). This CDR3 has 15 amino acids. The CDR3 sequence is CASSLTSGGADEQFF. DNA for the CDR3: TGTGCCAGTAGCCTAACTAGCGGGGGGGCGGATGAGCAGTTCTTC. Full variable domain (missing parts from reference TRBV19 and TRBJ2-1): DGGITQSPKYLFRKEGQNVTLSCEQNLNHDAMYWYRQDPGQGLRLIYYSQIVNDFQKGDIAEGYSVSREKKESFPLTVTSAQKNPTAFYLCASSLTSGGADEQFFGPGTRLTVL.